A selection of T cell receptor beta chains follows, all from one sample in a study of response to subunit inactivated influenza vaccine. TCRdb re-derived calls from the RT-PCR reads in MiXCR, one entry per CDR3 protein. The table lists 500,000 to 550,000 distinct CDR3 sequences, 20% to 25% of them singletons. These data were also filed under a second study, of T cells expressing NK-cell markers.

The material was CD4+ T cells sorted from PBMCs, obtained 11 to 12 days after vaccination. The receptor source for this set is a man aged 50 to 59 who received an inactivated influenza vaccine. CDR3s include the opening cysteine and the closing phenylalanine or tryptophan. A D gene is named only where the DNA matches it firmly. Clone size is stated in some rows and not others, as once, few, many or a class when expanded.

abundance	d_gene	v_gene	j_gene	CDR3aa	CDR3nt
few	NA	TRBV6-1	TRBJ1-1	CASTTVDRLNTEAFF	TGTGCCAGCACCACAGTCGACAGGCTAAACACTGAAGCTTTCTTT
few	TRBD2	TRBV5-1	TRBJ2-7	CASSLVGSGSINEQYF	TGCGCCAGCAGCTTGGTCGGTAGCGGGAGTATCAACGAGCAGTACTTC
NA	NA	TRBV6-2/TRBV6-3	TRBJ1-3	CASSSTASGNTIYF	TGTGCCAGCAGTTCTACAGCCTCTGGAAACACCATATATTTT
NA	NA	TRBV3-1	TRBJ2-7	CASSQAQGARGEQYF	TGTGCCAGCAGCCAAGCTCAGGGCGCGAGAGGCGAGCAGTACTTC
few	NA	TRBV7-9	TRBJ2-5	CASSSVAGMGETQYF	TGTGCCAGCAGCTCCGTCGCGGGGATGGGAGAGACCCAGTACTTC
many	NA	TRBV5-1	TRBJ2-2	CASGSATGKANTGELFF	TGCGCCAGCGGATCCGCGACAGGAAAAGCGAACACCGGGGAGCTGTTTTTT
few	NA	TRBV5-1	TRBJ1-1	CASSSEGRGDTEAFF	TGCGCCAGCAGCTCAGAGGGCAGGGGCGACACTGAAGCTTTCTTT
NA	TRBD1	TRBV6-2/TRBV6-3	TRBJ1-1	CASSTQGARGTEAFF	TGTGCCAGCAGTACCCAGGGGGCGCGGGGTACTGAAGCTTTCTTT
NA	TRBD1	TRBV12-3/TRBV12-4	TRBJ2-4	CASSQIIRGQGAQNIQYF	TGTGCCAGCAGCCAAATCATCCGAGGACAGGGGGCCCAAAACATTCAGTACTTC
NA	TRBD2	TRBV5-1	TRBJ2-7	CASSSLAGPYEQYF	TGCGCCAGCAGTTCCCTAGCGGGACCCTACGAGCAGTACTTC